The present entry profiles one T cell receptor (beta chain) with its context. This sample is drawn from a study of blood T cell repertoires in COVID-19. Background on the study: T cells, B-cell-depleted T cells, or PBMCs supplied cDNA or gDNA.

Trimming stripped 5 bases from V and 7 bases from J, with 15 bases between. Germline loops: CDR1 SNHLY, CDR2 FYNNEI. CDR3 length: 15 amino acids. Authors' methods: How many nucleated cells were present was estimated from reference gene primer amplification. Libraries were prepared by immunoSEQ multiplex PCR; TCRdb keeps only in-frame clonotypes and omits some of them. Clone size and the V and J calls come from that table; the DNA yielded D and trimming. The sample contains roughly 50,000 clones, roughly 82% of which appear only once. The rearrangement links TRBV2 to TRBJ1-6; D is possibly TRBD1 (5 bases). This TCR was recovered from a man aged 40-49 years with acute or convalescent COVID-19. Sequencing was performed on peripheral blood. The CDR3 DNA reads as TGTGCCAGCAGTATCCTGACAGCTCCCAATTCACCCCTCCACTTT. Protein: CASSILTAPNSPLHF. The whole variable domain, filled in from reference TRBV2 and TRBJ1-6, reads EPEVTQTPSHQVTQMGQEVILRCVPISNHLYFYWYRQILGQKVEFLVSFYNNEISEKSEIFDDQFSVERPDGSNFTLKIRSTKLEDSAMYFCASSILTAPNSPLHFGNGTRLTVT.